These T cell receptor beta chains were read from a single sample in a study of cytomegalovirus exposure and HLA in healthy donors. Data came from immunoSEQ multiplex PCR; TCRdb stores just in-frame clones and leaves some out. The sample lists around 250,000 clones; around 89% were seen once. The sample was PBMCs. The receptors shown here come from a woman aged 18-29 years in good health and CMV-seronegative. CDR3s leave out the opening cysteine and the closing phenylalanine or tryptophan.

j_call,v_call,cdr3_aa
TRBJ1-4,TRBV7-9,ASSTPGIGEKLF
TRBJ1-1,TRBV12-5,ASGADSPEAF
TRBJ1-1,TRBV9,ASSVGTSNTEAF
TRBJ1-1,TRBV28,ASSLSTGPTEAF
TRBJ1-1,TRBV4-1,ASSQDGVSDTEAF
TRBJ1-5,TRBV4-3,ASSPTGQYNQPQH
TRBJ1-1,TRBV5-1,ASSRTELNTEAF
TRBJ2-1,TRBV4-1,ASSQPGMRPYNEQF
TRBJ2-7,TRBV28,ASSRPGRRLEQY
TRBJ2-3,TRBV7-6,ASSSQGARTDTQY
TRBJ2-3,TRBV5-4,ASSLLAASTDTQY
TRBJ2-5,TRBV6-6,ASRPGQGMTQY
TRBJ1-2,TRBV4-1,ASSQDSTRGYGYT
TRBJ2-5,TRBV7-3,ASSLGTGGRETQY
TRBJ1-2,TRBV9,ASSVATGGYGYT
TRBJ1-2,TRBV28,ASSLLQTLYGYT
TRBJ2-1,TRBV27,ASSSYYSRGGTYNEQF
TRBJ1-2,TRBV29-1,SVSPGKAYGYT
TRBJ2-2,TRBV19,ASGFGQYTGELF
TRBJ1-2,TRBV6-1,ASTMDRGNYGYT
TRBJ2-7,TRBV6-5,ASSYLYEQY
TRBJ1-4,TRBV27,ASSLLRGRMRKLF
TRBJ2-1,TRBV7-6,ASSPTTGTTYNEQF
TRBJ1-4,TRBV16,ASSQLPGENEKLF
TRBJ1-6,TRBV6-5,ASSPLTGGNSPLH
TRBJ1-2,TRBV4-3,ASSHMTGANYGYT
TRBJ2-3,TRBV6-6,ASAKTTDTQY
TRBJ1-6,TRBV6-1,ASRMGQTDSPLH
TRBJ1-3,TRBV5-8,ASSLARQGTIY
TRBJ2-5,TRBV7-9,ASSWTGGQETQY
TRBJ1-1,TRBV19,ASSTKTGRTEAF
TRBJ2-1,TRBV4-3,ASSQRGHIHSYNEQF
TRBJ2-5,TRBV2,ASGGQAQETQY
TRBJ2-7,TRBV2,ASRPEGDYEQY
TRBJ2-2,TRBV29-1,SAGQNTGELF
TRBJ2-1,TRBV6-6,ASSGDRYNEQF
TRBJ2-1,TRBV2,ASRTTSLAGAYNEQF